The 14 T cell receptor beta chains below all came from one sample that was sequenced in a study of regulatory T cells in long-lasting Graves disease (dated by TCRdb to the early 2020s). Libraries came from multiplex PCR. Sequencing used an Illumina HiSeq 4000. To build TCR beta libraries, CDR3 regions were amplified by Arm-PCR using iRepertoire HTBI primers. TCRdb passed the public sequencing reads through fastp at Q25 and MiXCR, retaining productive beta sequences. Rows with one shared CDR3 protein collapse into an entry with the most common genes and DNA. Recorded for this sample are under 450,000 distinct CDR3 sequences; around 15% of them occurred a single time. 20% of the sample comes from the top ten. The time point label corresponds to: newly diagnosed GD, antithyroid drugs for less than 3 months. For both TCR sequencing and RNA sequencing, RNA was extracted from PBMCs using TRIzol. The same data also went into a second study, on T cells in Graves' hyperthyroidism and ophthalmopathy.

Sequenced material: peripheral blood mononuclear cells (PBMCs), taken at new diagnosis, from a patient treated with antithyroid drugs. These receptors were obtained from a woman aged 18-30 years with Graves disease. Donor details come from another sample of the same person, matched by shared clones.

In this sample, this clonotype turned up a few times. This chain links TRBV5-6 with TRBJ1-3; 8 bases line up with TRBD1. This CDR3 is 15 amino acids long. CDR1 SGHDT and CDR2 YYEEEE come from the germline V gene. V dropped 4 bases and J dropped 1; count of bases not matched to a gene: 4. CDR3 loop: CASSVDRESGNTIYF. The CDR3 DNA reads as TGTGCCAGCAGCGTGGACAGGGAGTCTGGAAACACCATATATTTT.

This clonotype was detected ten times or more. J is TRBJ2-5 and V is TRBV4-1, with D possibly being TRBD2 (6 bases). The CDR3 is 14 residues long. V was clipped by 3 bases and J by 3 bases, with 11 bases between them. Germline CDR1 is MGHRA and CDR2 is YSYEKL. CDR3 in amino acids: CASSQEGLEETQYF. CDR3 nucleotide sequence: TGCGCCAGCAGCCAGGAGGGACTGGAAGAGACCCAGTACTTC.

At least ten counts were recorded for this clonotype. The DNA for the CDR3 is TGCAGTGCTAGCCGCTTAACAGTGAACACTGAAGCTTTCTTT. Protein product: CSASRLTVNTEAFF. The rearrangement uses TRBV20-1 and TRBJ1-1; D is unresolved. Germline loops: CDR1 DFQATT, CDR2 SNEGSKA (reference sequence). V lost 3 bases and J lost 0, with 11 bases in between. This CDR3 has 14 residues.

The CDR3 bases are TGTGCCAGCAGTCAACCGTTAGAGCAGTACTTC. It specifies CASSQPLEQYF. The chain recombines TRBV27 with TRBJ2-7; D is unclear. In germline, CDR1 is MNHEY, CDR2 SMNVEV (reference sequence). The CDR3 has 11 residues. V was cut by 5 bases and J by 7 bases, with 9 bases left in between.

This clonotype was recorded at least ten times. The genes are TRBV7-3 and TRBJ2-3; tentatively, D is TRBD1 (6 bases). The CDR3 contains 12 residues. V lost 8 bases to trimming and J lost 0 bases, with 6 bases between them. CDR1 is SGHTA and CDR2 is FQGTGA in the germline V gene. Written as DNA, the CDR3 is TGTGCCAGCGGACAGAGCACAGATACGCAGTATTTT. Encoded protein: CASGQSTDTQYF.

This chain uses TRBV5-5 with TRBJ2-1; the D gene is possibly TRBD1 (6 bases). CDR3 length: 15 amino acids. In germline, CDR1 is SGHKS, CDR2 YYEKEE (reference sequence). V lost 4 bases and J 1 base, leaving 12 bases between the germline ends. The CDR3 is CASSKNRVSYNEQFF. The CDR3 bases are TGTGCCAGCAGCAAGAACAGGGTGTCCTACAATGAGCAGTTCTTC.

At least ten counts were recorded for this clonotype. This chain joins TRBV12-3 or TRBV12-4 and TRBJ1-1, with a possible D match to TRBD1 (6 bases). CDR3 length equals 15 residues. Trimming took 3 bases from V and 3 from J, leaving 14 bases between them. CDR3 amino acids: CASSFGGRMYTEAFF. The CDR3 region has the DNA TGTGCCAGCAGTTTCGGGGGGCGGATGTACACTGAAGCTTTCTTT.

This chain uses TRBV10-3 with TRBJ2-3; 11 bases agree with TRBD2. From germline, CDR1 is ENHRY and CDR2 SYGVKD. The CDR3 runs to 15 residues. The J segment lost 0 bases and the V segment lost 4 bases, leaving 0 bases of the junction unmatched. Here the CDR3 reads CAISGLAGSTDTQYF. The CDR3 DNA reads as TGTGCCATCAGTGGACTAGCGGGGAGCACAGATACGCAGTATTTT.

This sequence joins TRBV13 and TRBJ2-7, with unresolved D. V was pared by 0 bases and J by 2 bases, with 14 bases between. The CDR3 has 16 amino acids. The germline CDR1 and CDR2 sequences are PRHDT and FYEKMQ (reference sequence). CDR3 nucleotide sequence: TGTGCCAGCAGCTTAGGCCTAGGCGGCCCTACCTACGAGCAGTACTTC. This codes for CASSLGLGGPTYEQYF.

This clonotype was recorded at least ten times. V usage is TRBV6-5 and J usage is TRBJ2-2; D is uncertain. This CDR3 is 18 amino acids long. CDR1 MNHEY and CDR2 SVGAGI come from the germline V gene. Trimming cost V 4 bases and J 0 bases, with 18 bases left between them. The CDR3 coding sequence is TGTGCCAGCAGTTCCGACCCGACGGATTTCGCGAACACCGGGGAGCTGTTTTTT. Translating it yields CASSSDPTDFANTGELFF.

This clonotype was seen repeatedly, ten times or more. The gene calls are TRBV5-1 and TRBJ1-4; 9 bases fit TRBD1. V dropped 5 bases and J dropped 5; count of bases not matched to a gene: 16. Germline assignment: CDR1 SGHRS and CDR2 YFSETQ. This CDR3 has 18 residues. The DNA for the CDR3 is TGCGCCAGCAGGGATATCCGGGACAGGGACGCAAGAAATGAAAAACTGTTTTTT. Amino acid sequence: CASRDIRDRDARNEKLFF.

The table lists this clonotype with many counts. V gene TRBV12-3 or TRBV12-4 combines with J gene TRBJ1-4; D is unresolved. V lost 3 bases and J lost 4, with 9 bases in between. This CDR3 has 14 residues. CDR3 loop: CASSFAMSNEKLFF. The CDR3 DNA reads TGTGCCAGCAGTTTCGCGATGAGTAATGAAAAACTGTTTTTT.

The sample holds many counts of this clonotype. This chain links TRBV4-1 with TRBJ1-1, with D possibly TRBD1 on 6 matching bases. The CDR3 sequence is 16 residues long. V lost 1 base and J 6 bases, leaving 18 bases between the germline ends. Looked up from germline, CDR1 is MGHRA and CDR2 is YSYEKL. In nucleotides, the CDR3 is TGCGCCAGCAGCCAAGGGGTCCTGGGGGCGATGGCTGAAGCTTTCTTT. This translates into CASSQGVLGAMAEAFF.

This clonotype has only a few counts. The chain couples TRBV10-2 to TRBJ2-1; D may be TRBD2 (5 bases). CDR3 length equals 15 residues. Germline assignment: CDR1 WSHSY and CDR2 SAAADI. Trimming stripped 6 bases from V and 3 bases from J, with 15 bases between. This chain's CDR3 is CASRSEVASYNEQFF. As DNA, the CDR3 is TGCGCCAGCAGGAGTGAGGTAGCGAGCTACAATGAGCAGTTCTTC.